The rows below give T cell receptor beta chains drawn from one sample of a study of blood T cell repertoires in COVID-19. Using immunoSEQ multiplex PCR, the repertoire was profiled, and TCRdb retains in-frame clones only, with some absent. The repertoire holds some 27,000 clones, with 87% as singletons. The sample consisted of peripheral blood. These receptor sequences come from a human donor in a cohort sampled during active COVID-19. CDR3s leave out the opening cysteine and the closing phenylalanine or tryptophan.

CDR3: ASSSGQREETQY
V: TRBV5-4

CDR3: ASSSTVYNEQF
V: TRBV7-2

CDR3: ASSPLAGLNEQY
V: TRBV18

CDR3: ASSQDLLAGAPQDTQY
V: TRBV4-2

CDR3: ASSLEGGGRKETQY
V: TRBV5-1

CDR3: ASSQDYRNTEAF
V: TRBV3-1/TRBV3-2

CDR3: ASSLGQGDQPQH
V: TRBV7-9

CDR3: ASSLRENTIY
V: TRBV7-9

CDR3: ASSLAQGASEQF
V: TRBV5-1

CDR3: ASSIGAGSYGYT
V: TRBV19

CDR3: ASSRLGQTNTEAF
V: TRBV3-1/TRBV3-2

CDR3: ASSPRTGGVFGYT
V: TRBV11-2

CDR3: ASSRDNYNEQF
V: TRBV5-1

CDR3: ASSQGQGGEKLF
V: TRBV4-3

CDR3: ASSFTGTGQNTEAF
V: TRBV11-1

CDR3: ASSVGPGDYFSQQY
V: TRBV5-4

CDR3: ASSRQGEQPQH
V: TRBV6-5

CDR3: ASSVQGLAGDNEQF
V: TRBV9

CDR3: ASGTSGRAGDTQY
V: TRBV27

CDR3: ASREQARAEAF
V: TRBV28

CDR3: AIRKGTSGSTDTQY
V: TRBV10-3

CDR3: ASSYEAGAGQPQH
V: TRBV5-1

CDR3: ASSPPAGADYGYT
V: TRBV18

CDR3: ASSLALTRGPYNEQF
V: TRBV11-2

CDR3: ASNQFTGISNEKLF
V: TRBV2

CDR3: ASSSPYPSDTQY
V: TRBV11-2

CDR3: ASSFGLSTDTQY
V: TRBV28

CDR3: ASSQKLNTGELF
V: TRBV5-1

CDR3: ASSSGRTSSSYNEQF
V: TRBV11-3

CDR3: ASSLSGTSGSYEQY
V: TRBV28

CDR3: ASRTGVQTEAF
V: TRBV6-5

CDR3: ASSSGRLSDSGANVLT
V: TRBV5-1